This TCR beta chain originates from a study of shared clonotypes between healthy human individuals. The naive CD8 fraction comprised CD45RO-negative cells positively selected for CCR7 and excluded terminally differentiated effector memory CD45RA+ cells. Clones were sequenced by immunoSEQ multiplex PCR, and TCRdb holds only the in-frame ones, with some missing. The profile covers about 1.9 million clones, with 80% to 95% appearing a single time and around 1.7% taken by the ten largest. The ends were cut back, 2 bases at V and 5 bases at J, with 12 bases in the middle. The CDR3 consists of 13 residues. Germline V gene sequence: CDR1 SQVTM, CDR2 ANQGSEA.

The chain is built from TRBV29-1 and TRBJ2-5; D remains unclear. This sequence originates from a man between 18 and 29 years old in good health. Some clones in this sample may be carry-over from other donors' samples. The specimen sequenced was naive CD8+ T cells from PBMCs. The chain's CDR3 is CSVEILGAETQYF. The CDR3 DNA is TGCAGCGTTGAAATTTTAGGAGCTGAGACCCAGTACTTC.